The sequence of this T cell receptor (beta chain) was determined in a study of control samples from healthy donors and cancer patients. CDR3 size: 11 residues. Between the trimmed V and J ends, which lost 6 bases and 4 bases, there was a span of 3 bases. Germline V gene lookup returns CDR1 MNHNY and CDR2 SVGAGI (reference sequence). Some clones are missing from TCRdb's copy, which holds only in-frame ones; the method was immunoSEQ multiplex PCR. The sample has some 79,000 clones; roughly nine tenths are singletons. The sequence was obtained from a woman aged 45-59 years in good health. This sequence joins TRBV6-6 and TRBJ2-2; no reliable D call. The sequenced sample was blood. As DNA, the CDR3 is TGTGCCAGCAGCGCCACCGGGGAGCTGTTTTTT. It yields the protein CASSATGELFF.